This T cell receptor beta chain derives from a study of cytomegalovirus exposure and HLA in healthy donors (dated 2017 in TCRdb). Turning to the overall study: An earlier analysis of 587 of the donors reported 276 Gb of sequence data and 95 million to 130 million unique TCR beta sequences obtained from around 170 million T cells. Roughly 300 gigabases of sequencing data and tens of millions of unique TCR sequences were included in an early release covering about 700 HLA-typed donors. Of the approximately 370 genotyped donors, 80% to 90% were placed in the genetic ancestry cluster associated with self-reported Caucasian donors. The study aimed to test whether cataloging public T cell receptors could reveal signatures of past pathogen exposure. Using immunosequencing, the study profiled T cell repertoires from some 670 subjects and related those repertoires to cytomegalovirus serostatus. Along with the roughly 700-subject first cohort, a separate validation cohort of more than 90 different subjects was used. To predict cytomegalovirus infection status, the study brought together high-throughput TCR immunosequencing, statistical association of individual TCRs with disease status, and machine learning. A later analysis re-analyzed previously published TCR beta repertoires from 660 or so donors and added high-resolution HLA genotyping to study TCR occurrence patterns. Rather than drawing on any new phenotypic data, the later analysis identified candidate immune exposures from TCR beta sequences and the way those sequences occurred across donors. An earlier analysis of about 600 of the donors used high-throughput TCR beta sequencing to judge whether each TCR beta V gene segment behaved as functional or pseudogenic. Donor age, sex, ethnicity and CMV serostatus were compiled alongside the repertoire data. A later genetic analysis used genome-wide SNP genotypes for 398 of the 666 donors, treating that subset as a discovery cohort. Every repertoire in the discovery cohort had been generated on one and the same sequencing platform. HLA typing included class I and class II loci at four-digit resolution. The number of donors typed differed by locus, with roughly 620-640 for A, B, C, DRB1 and DQB1, more than 500 for DQA1, 600 to 610 for DPA1, and under 490 for DPB1. Five DR-DQ haplotypes were treated as single units for association and clustering because of strong linkage in the cohort. Across under 500 genotyped donors of the cohort, an average of about 240,000 unique TCR beta nucleotide sequences per donor were sequenced, and approximately 19% of those sequences were non-productive.

With respect to this clone: The clone's antigen remains unknown. Base qualities were left out, and no much larger clone turns up one base away.

The cohort was made up of 500 to 850 healthy bone marrow donors. Cohort members were all nominally healthy when sampled, although unrecorded immune exposures were likely present. The donor tested CMV seropositive, placing the donor among the 250 to 300 seropositive members of the cohort. A peripheral blood sample was provided by each donor, and peripheral blood mononuclear cells were used for TCR beta sequencing. Genomic DNA extraction from the blood cell samples was performed with the Qiagen DNeasy Blood Extraction Kit. From its cysteine to its phenylalanine, the CDR3 spans 14 amino acids. Of the read, only the CDR3 DNA is kept; its 42 bases are in frame from base 1. Via the germline V gene, CDR1 is SNHLY and CDR2 FYNNEI. V sheds 5 bases and J sheds 2 bases, leaving 9 bases between their ends. Receptor libraries were prepared by the immunoSEQ multiplex PCR assay. For the multiplex PCR, a mixture combining 60 forward primers for TCR Vbeta segments and 13 reverse primers for TCR Jbeta segments was used. A multiplex PCR assay on genomic DNA amplified the CDR3 region of rearranged TCR beta genes. Amplified TCR beta libraries were sequenced as 87-base-pair reads on the Illumina HiSeq System. In the paper's pipeline: In a later analysis, approximately 74 million unique TCR beta chains were counted across the 500 to 850 repertoires, and around 11 million of these chains were shared by at least two donors. Raw reads were error-corrected and collapsed into unique sequences by a nearest-neighbor algorithm in which closely related sequences were merged to remove PCR and sequencing errors. CDR3 sequences were aligned to IMGT reference sequences to assign V, D and J gene segments. For a sequence to be retained, a match of at least six nucleotides to both a V gene segment and a J gene segment was required. A rearrangement was called productive if the CDR3 had no stop codons and remained in frame with V and J, and every other rearrangement was called non-productive. CDR3 was defined by IMGT convention, running from the second conserved V-encoded cysteine to the conserved J-encoded phenylalanine. In an earlier analysis of around 640 of the donors, sequences lacking an unambiguous match to a single V gene segment were excluded. In an earlier analysis of around 590 of the donors, a V segment was called functional when productive rearrangements were above 56.7%, and segregating when the standard deviation between donors exceeded 5%. A statistical classification framework was built for diagnosing cytomegalovirus status from the catalog of TCR beta chain sequences. In a later analysis, V and J genes were assigned by comparing TCR nucleotide sequences against IMGT/GENE-DB human TR gene sequences. The TCRdist pipeline was used in a later analysis to assign CDR3 sequences and most-parsimonious VDJ recombination scenarios. In a later analysis, each TCR beta chain was defined by its CDR3 amino acid sequence together with its V-gene family, and reads lacking a unique V-gene family were excluded. In a later analysis, around 600 highly shared, low-generation-probability nucleotide sequences were removed to address suspected cross-contamination and a sequencing artifact. In a later analysis, a clonal expansion index for each public chain was calculated from normalized within-repertoire ranks of inferred template counts. In a later analysis, generation probabilities were computed using a VDJ recombination model fitted to out-of-frame rearrangements, and the results were checked against IGoR. In a later analysis, TCR-TCR, TCR-HLA and TCR-CMV co-occurrence was scored with hypergeometric tests, and a repertoire-size bias correction was applied to TCR pairs. A later analysis estimated false discovery rates by permuting HLA or CMV assignments 20 times. In a later analysis, co-occurring TCRs were grouped using DBSCAN, with TCRdist sequence similarity added in when clustering inside HLA-allele-positive subsets. Co-occurrence clustering excluded repertoires with fewer than 30,000 or more than 120,000 public chains, plus five with anomalous nucleotide sharing. TCRdb limited this immuneACCESS table to in-frame rearrangements with V and J called. A share of clones is missing; checked studies link under half to unresolved V genes, and the rest is unexplained. That table furnishes V, J and clone size, whereas the DNA furnished D and trimming. The sample table records some 200,000 clones; roughly 78% of these occur just once. The ten largest make up 1.5% to 1.7% of the sample.

What the work shows at the level of the full study, not this receptor alone: Because some donors lacked HLA typing at each locus, the association tests relied only on the typed subset. Immune exposure information for the cohort was limited to CMV serostatus. In vitro tests confirmed that a few of the cytomegalovirus-associated TCR beta chains recognize cytomegalovirus antigens. A group of highly shared sequence variants was considered likely to be a technical artifact of the sequencing pipeline. Broadly in line with IMGT annotations, most TCR beta V segments showed up in productive rearrangements about 87% or about 30% of the time in an earlier analysis of under 700 of the donors. According to the authors, the approach could potentially be generalized to other disease states and immunological phenotypes. A later analysis found that most CMV-associated TCR beta chains appeared HLA-restricted, with HLA associations seemingly driven largely by CMV exposure. In a later genetic analysis, a missense DCLRE1C variant was associated with V-gene and J-gene trimming of TCR beta chains, and the association was replicated in an independent cohort. Correlated functional status among segregating V segments might reflect linkage disequilibrium, but an unknown experimental factor could not be ruled out. A further reported finding was that TCR beta sequences accurately predicted the HLA-A and HLA-B alleles for most subjects in the first cohort. The classifier was reported to diagnose cytomegalovirus status with high specificity and sensitivity in both the original and validation cohorts. In a later analysis, HLA-associated TCR beta chains showed more clonal expansion and lower generation probabilities than non-associated chains that were equally common. Sequencing depth was assumed to be roughly uniform across donors in the presence/absence analyses, though that assumption may not hold. In this cohort, only TCR beta chains were sequenced, and detectable features were limited by the absence of alpha or paired-chain data. The 87-base-pair reads could not distinguish some IMGT-functional V segments, including TRBV6-2 and TRBV6-3, so those segments were excluded. In a later analysis, the rate of TCR association differed among HLA loci, with DRB1 alleles having the most associated TCRs and HLA-C alleles having the fewest. When HLA alleles, especially DR and DQ, strongly co-occurred, attributing TCR associations to individual alleles was difficult. Most TCR sequences were observed very rarely across donors, whereas some public TCRs were present in many individuals. Because counts were too low, seventeen rarely observed V segments, including chromosome 9 orphons, were excluded from the earlier analysis of some 590 of the donors. In a later analysis, 15,000 to 20,000 TCR beta sequences were associated with specific HLA alleles at a false discovery rate of 0.05. In a later analysis, several top co-occurrence clusters were reported to appear linked to parvovirus B19, influenza, CMV and Epstein-Barr virus. The study listed 150 to 200 TCR beta chains as associated with cytomegalovirus. According to a later genetic analysis, donors in an Asian-associated ancestry cluster had fewer N-insertions in productive TCRs than the approximately 710-donor mean.

The sample taken for sequencing was PBMCs. The TCR sequence derives from a girl aged 5-17 years in good health and CMV-seropositive. The chain is encoded by TRBV2 joined to TRBJ2-2; possibly the D gene is TRBD1, per 5 matching bases. The CDR3 protein sequence reads: CASSPTVNTGELFF. The nucleotides are TGTGCCAGCAGTCCGACAGTTAACACCGGGGAGCTGTTTTTT.